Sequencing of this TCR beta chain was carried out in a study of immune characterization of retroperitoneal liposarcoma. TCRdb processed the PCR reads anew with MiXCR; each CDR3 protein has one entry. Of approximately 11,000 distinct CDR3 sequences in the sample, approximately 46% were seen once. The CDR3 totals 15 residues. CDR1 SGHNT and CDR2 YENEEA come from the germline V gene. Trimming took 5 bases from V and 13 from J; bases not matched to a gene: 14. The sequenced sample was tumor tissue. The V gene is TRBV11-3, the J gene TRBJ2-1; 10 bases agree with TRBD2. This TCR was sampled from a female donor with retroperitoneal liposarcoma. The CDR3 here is CASSPQAGGGWGQFF. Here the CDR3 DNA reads TGTGCCAGCAGCCCTCAAGCGGGAGGGGGGTGGGGCCAGTTCTTC. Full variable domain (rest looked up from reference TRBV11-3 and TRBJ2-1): EAGVVQSPRYKIIEKKQPVAFWCNPISGHNTLYWYLQNLGQGPELLIRYENEEAVDDSQLPKDRFSAERLKGVDSTLKIQPAELGDSAVYLCASSPQAGGGWGQFFGPGTRLTVL.